This T cell receptor (beta chain) is drawn from a study of T cells expressing NK-cell markers. The wider study: In sorted CD3+CD56+NKG2C+, CD3+CD56+NKG2C- and CD3+CD56-NKG2C+ T cells, TCR beta repertoires were obtained. One of the eight sequenced donors was seronegative, whereas the other seven were HCMV-seropositive. Study findings and constraints: Questions lingered over whether expanded NKG2C+ T cell clones were HCMV-specific.

From the 5' RACE reads, TCRdb lists one entry per CDR3 protein and no DNA. This sample carries 350,000 to 400,000 distinct CDR3 sequences, with about 10% going to the ten biggest clones. As regards this clonotype: Its antigen is undetermined.

Per the germline V gene, CDR1 is MDHEN and CDR2 is SYDVKM. The CDR3 spans 15 residues. The V and J genes are TRBV28 and TRBJ2-5; lacking DNA, the TRBD1 call made by TCRdb goes unchecked. This TCR was recovered from a woman aged 50 to 65 in good health. The sample was blood T cells: a sorted CD56 or NKG2C T cell subset, CD4+ or CD8+ T cells, or bulk PBMC T cells (not recorded which). The CDR3 region is CASSLSGQGQETQYF.